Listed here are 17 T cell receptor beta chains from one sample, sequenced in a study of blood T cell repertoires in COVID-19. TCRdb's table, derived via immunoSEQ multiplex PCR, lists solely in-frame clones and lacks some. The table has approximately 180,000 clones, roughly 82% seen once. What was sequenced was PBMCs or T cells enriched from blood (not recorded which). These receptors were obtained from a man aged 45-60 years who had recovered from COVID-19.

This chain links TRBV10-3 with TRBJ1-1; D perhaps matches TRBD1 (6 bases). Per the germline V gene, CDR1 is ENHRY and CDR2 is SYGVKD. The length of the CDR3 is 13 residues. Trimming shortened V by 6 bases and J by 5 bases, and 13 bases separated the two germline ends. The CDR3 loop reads CAISRGEETEAFF. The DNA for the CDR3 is TGTGCCATCAGCAGGGGAGAGGAAACTGAAGCTTTCTTT.

CDR3 in amino acids: CASSLKVGTATYEQYF. As DNA, the CDR3 is TGTGCCAGCAGCCTAAAAGTCGGGACAGCTACCTACGAGCAGTACTTC. The chain joins TRBV6-4 to TRBJ2-7; TRBD1 matches at 7 bases. The germline CDR1 and CDR2 sequences are MRHNA and SNTAGT. The CDR3 length is 16 residues. V lost 6 bases, J lost 2 bases, and 13 bases stayed unmatched.

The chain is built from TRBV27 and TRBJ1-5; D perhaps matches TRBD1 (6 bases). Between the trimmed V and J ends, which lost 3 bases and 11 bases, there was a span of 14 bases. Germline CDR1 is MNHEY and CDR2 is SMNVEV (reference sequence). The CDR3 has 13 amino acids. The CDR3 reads CASSFADSSTQHF. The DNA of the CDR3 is TGTGCCAGCAGTTTCGCGGACAGCTCTACCCAGCATTTT.

CDR3 DNA: TGTGCCAGTCGGACAGGGGGCCCCTACGAGCAGTACTTC. This sequence encodes CASRTGGPYEQYF. The rearrangement links TRBV2 to TRBJ2-7, with 11 bases identical to TRBD1. With 9 bases clipped from V and 2 bases from J, the junction kept 3 bases outside the gene matches. The germline V gene encodes CDR1 SNHLY and CDR2 FYNNEI. The CDR3 runs to 13 residues.

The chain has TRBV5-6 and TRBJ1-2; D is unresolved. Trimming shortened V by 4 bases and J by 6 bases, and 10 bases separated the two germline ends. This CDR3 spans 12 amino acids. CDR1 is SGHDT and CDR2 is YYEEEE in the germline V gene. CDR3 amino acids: CASSRGVDGYTF. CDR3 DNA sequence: TGTGCCAGCAGCCGCGGGGTAGATGGCTACACCTTC.

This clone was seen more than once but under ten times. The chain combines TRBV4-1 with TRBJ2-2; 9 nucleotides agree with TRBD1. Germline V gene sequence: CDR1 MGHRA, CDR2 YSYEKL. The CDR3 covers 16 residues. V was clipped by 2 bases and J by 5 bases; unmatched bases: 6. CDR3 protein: CASSQHLTGGTGELFF. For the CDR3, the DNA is TGCGCCAGCAGCCAACACTTGACAGGGGGAACCGGGGAGCTGTTTTTT.

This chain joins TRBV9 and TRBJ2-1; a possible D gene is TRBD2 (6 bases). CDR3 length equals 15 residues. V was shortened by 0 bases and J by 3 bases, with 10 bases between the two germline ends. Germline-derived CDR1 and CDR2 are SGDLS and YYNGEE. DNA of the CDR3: TGTGCCAGCAGCGTAGATCCGGGGGACTACAATGAGCAGTTCTTC. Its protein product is CASSVDPGDYNEQFF.

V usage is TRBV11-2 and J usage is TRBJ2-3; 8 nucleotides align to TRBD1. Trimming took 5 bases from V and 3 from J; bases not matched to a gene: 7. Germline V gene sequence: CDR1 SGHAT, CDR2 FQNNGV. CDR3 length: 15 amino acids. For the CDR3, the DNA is TGTGCCAGCAGCAAAGACAGGGGTTGGACAGATACGCAGTATTTT. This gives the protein CASSKDRGWTDTQYF.

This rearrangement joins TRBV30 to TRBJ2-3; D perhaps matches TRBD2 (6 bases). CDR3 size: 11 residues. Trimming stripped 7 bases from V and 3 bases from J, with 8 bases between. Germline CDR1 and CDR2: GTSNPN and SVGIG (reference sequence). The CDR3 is CALTRTDTQYF. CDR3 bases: TGTGCCTTGACTAGAACAGATACGCAGTATTTT.

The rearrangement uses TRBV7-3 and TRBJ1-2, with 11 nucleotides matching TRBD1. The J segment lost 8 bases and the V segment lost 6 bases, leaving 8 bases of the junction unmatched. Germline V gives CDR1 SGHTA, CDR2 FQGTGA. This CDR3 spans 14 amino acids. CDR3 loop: CASRKRTGGQGYTF. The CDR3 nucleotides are TGTGCCAGCAGGAAACGGACAGGGGGCCAAGGCTACACCTTC.

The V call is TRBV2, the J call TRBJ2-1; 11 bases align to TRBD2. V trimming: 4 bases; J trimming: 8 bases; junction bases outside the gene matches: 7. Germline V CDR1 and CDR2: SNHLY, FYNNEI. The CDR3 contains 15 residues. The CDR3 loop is CASSGASGGLYEQFF. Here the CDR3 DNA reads TGTGCCAGCAGTGGGGCTAGCGGGGGGTTGTATGAGCAGTTCTTC.

CDR3 bases: TGTGCCAGCAGTGCCGGACAGGGGACCTACTACACCTTC. This encodes CASSAGQGTYYTF. The rearrangement uses TRBV12-3 or TRBV12-4 and TRBJ1-2, with 9 bases aligning to TRBD1. The V gene end was trimmed by 5 bases and the J gene end by 10 bases; junction bases not matched to a gene: 8. The CDR3 is 13 residues long.

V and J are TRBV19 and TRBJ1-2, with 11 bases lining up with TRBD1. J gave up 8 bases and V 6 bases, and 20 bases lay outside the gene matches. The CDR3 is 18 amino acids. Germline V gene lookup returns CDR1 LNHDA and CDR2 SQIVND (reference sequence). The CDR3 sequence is CASSNPDQGQGESWGYTF. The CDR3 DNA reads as TGTGCCAGTAGCAACCCAGACCAGGGACAGGGGGAATCGTGGGGCTACACCTTC.

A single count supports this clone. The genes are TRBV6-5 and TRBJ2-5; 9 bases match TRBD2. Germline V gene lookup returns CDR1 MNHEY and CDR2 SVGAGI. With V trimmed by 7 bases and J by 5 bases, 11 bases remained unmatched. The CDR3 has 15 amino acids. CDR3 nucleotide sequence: TGTGCCAGCACCTTATCCGGGACTAGCTCCGAGACCCAGTACTTC. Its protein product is CASTLSGTSSETQYF.

Here the CDR3 reads CATSRDSVPTNEKLFF. DNA for the CDR3: TGTGCCACCAGCAGAGATTCAGTTCCAACTAATGAAAAACTGTTTTTT. The chain couples TRBV15 to TRBJ1-4; D is unclear. V dropped 0 bases and J dropped 0 bases, with 8 bases sitting between them. This CDR3 contains 16 residues. Germline assignment: CDR1 LNHNV and CDR2 YYDKDF (reference sequence).

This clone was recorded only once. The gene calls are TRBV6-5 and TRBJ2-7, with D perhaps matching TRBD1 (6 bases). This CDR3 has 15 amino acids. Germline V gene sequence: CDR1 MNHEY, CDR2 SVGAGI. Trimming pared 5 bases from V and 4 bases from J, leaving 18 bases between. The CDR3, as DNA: TGTGCCAGCAGTCCACAGACAGGAGGCCTTTACGAGCAGTACTTC. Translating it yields CASSPQTGGLYEQYF.

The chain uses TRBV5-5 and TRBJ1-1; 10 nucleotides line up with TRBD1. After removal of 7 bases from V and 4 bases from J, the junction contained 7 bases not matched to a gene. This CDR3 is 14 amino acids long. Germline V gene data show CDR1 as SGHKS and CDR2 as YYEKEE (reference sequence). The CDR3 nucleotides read TGTGCCAGCTGGAAGGGACAGGGGAGCACTGAAGCTTTCTTT. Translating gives CASWKGQGSTEAFF.